A single sample is the source of the 3 T cell receptor beta chains below, sequenced in a study of naive and memory T cell subsets. An equimolar mix of two oligonucleotides served as the beta constant-region primer for TRBC1 and TRBC2. Nested alpha and beta constant-region primers with the SP2 primer drove four PCR rounds on ligated cDNA. MiXCR, run by TCRdb on the UMI-ligation and nested PCR reads, gives a single entry per CDR3 protein. This table holds 80,000 or so distinct CDR3 sequences, 9% found once. Source material: naive CD8+ T cells from blood. The receptor set was obtained from a human donor in good health.

This clonotype was seen at least ten times. Germline is not matched at one junction end, which may reflect a read error. V is TRBV11-2 and J is TRBJ2-4; weak D call: TRBD1 (5 bases). The germline V gene encodes CDR1 SGHAT and CDR2 FQNNGV. The CDR3 has 15 amino acids. The CDR3 nucleotides read TGTGCCAGCAGCTTAGCCAGGGCGAGTATGAACATTAAGTACTTC. Its protein is CASSLARASMNIKYF.

This clonotype was observed a few times. The V and J genes are TRBV27 and TRBJ1-5, with D possibly being TRBD1 (6 bases). CDR1 is MNHEY and CDR2 is SMNVEV in the germline V gene (reference sequence). With 3 bases removed from V and 6 bases from J, the gap between germline ends came to 9 bases. CDR3 size: 13 residues. The CDR3 DNA reads TGTGCCAGCAGTTTTAGGGGGTTTCAGCCCCAGCATTTT. Translation: CASSFRGFQPQHF.

V usage is TRBV27 and J usage is TRBJ2-3; 12 nucleotides agree with TRBD1. Germline V gene sequence: CDR1 MNHEY, CDR2 SMNVEV (reference sequence). The CDR3 totals 18 residues. V dropped 1 base and J dropped 1; count of bases not matched to a gene: 6. The chain's CDR3 is CASSLLGTGGFGTDTQYF. CDR3 bases: TGTGCCAGCAGTTTATTGGGGACAGGGGGCTTTGGCACAGATACGCAGTATTTT.